This T cell receptor (beta chain) emerged from a study of blood T cell repertoires in COVID-19. Study overall: Samples representing acute and convalescent COVID-19 were sourced from the United States, Italy and Spain.

Trimming cost V 0 bases and J 4 bases; bases outside gene matches: 2. This CDR3 contains 15 residues. Germline V CDR1 and CDR2: SGHNT, YYREEE (reference sequence). As originally analysed: Reference gene primer amplification gave nucleated cell count estimates. Assay used: immunoSEQ multiplex PCR; TCRdb lists only in-frame clones, some missing. Clone size and V and J calls were adopted from that table, with D and trimming inferred from the DNA. This table holds 210,000 or so clones, just under 85% found once. The chain employs TRBV5-4 and TRBJ2-2; 8 nucleotides line up with TRBD2. The sequenced sample was peripheral blood. The TCR sequence derives from a woman in her seventies with active or convalescent COVID-19. The CDR3 loop is CASSLAGLGTGELFF. The DNA of the CDR3 is TGTGCCAGCAGCTTGGCGGGACTAGGCACCGGGGAGCTGTTTTTT.